This T cell receptor (beta chain) originates from a study of blood T cell repertoires in COVID-19. Overall study context: COVID-19 samples collected from the United States, Italy and Spain covered acute and convalescent phases.

The CDR3 extends over 13 amino acids. CDR1 is SGHAT and CDR2 is FQNNGV in the germline V gene. J was trimmed by 4 bases and V by 5 bases; bases with no gene match: 2. Assay: immunoSEQ multiplex PCR; the TCRdb copy retains only in-frame clones and omits some. This sample has around 160,000 clones, with about four fifths found just once. The sample holds a few counts of this clone. Sequencing input: peripheral blood. The J gene is TRBJ2-5, the V gene TRBV11-2, with 9 bases aligning to TRBD1. The receptor comes from a woman of 80 years or more with acute or convalescent COVID-19. The CDR3 is CASSPGQGETQYF. CDR3 bases: TGTGCCAGCAGCCCGGGACAGGGAGAGACCCAGTACTTC.